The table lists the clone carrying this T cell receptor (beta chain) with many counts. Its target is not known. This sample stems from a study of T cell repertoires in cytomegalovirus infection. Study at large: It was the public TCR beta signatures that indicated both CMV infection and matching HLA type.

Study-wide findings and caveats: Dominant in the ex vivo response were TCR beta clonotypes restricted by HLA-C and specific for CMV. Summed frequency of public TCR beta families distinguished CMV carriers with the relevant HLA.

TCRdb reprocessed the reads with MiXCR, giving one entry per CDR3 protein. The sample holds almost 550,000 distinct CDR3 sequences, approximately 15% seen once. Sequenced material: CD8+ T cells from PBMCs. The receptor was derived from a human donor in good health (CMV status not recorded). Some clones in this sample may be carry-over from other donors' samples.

The CDR3, as DNA: TGTGCCAGCAGCTCGGCGGCCCTCCGCATTTACGGCACAGATACGCAGTATTTT. This encodes CASSSAALRIYGTDTQYF. This rearrangement joins TRBV7-6 to TRBJ2-3; D unclear. The CDR3 consists of 18 residues. Trimming took off 4 bases at V and 1 base at J, with 21 bases between the two ends. Per the germline V gene, CDR1 is SGHVS and CDR2 is FNYEAQ. Based on the CDR3 plus reference TRBV7-6 and TRBJ2-3, the full variable domain is GAGVSQSPRYKVTKRGQDVALRCDPISGHVSLYWYRQALGQGPEFLTYFNYEAQQDKSGLPNDRFSAERPEGSISTLTIQRTEQRDSAMYRCASSSAALRIYGTDTQYFGPGTRLTVL.